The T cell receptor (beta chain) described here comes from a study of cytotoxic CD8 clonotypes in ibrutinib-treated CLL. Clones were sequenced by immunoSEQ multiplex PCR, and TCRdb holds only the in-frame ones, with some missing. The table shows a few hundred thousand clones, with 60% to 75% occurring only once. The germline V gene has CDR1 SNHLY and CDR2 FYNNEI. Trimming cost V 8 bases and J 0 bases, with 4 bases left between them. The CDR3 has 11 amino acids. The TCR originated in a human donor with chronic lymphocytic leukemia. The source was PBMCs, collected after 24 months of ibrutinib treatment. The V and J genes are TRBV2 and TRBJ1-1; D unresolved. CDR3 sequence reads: CASEMNTEAFF. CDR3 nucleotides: TGTGCCAGCGAGATGAACACTGAAGCTTTCTTT.